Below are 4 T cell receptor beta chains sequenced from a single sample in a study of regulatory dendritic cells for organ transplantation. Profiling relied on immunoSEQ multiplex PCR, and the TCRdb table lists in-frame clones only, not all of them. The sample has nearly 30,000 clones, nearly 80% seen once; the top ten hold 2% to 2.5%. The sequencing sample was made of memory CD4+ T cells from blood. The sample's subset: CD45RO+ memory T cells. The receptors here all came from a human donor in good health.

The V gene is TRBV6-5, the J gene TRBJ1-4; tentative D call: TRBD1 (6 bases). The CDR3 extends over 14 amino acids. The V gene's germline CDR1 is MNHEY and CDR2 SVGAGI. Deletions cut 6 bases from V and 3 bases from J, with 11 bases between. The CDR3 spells CASSRTASNEKLFF. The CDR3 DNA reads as TGTGCCAGCAGCAGGACAGCATCTAATGAAAAACTGTTTTTT.

CDR3: CASSLLDRDHEQYF. In DNA form, the CDR3 reads TGTGCCAGTAGCCTCTTAGACAGGGACCACGAGCAGTACTTC. The chain recombines TRBV5-6 with TRBJ2-7; 7 nucleotides align to TRBD1. Per the germline V gene, CDR1 is SGHDT and CDR2 is YYEEEE. V was pared by 8 bases and J by 5 bases, with 13 bases of the junction left unmatched. The CDR3 is 14 amino acids.

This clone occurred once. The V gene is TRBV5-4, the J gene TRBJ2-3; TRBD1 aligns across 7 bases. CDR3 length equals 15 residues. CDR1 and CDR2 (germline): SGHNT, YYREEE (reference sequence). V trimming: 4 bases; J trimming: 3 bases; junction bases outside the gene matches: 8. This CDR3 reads CASSPDRFRTDTQYF. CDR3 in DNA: TGTGCCAGCAGCCCGGACAGGTTTAGGACAGATACGCAGTATTTT.

The CDR3 region has the DNA TGTGCCAGCAGCAGCGGTCACTCCTACGAGCAGTACTTC. The encoded protein is CASSSGHSYEQYF. The chain employs TRBV21-1 and TRBJ2-7; the table's D call of TRBD2 was not tested on the DNA. TRBV21-1 is termed a pseudogene. The CDR3 is made up of 13 amino acids.